This T cell receptor (beta chain) was profiled in a study of blood T cell repertoires in COVID-19. Study context: Italy, Spain and the United States were the sources of the convalescent and acute COVID-19 samples. Sources were T cells, B-cell-depleted T cells, or PBMCs; the material itself was cDNA or gDNA.

In the original workflow: For nucleated cells, counts were estimated from reference gene primer amplification. Repertoires were generated with immunoSEQ multiplex PCR, while TCRdb's copy carries only in-frame clones and drops some. That table is the source of V, J and clone size, and D and trimming were worked out from the DNA. The table has around 130,000 clones, about four fifths seen once. This CDR3 has 15 amino acids. Sequenced: peripheral blood. The TCR was taken from a human donor in a cohort sampled during active COVID-19. J is TRBJ2-5 and V is TRBV12-2; the D segment call TRBD1 is taken from the table without a DNA check. TRBV12-2 is tagged as a pseudogene. The chain's CDR3 is CASRLGGLTPETQYF. CDR3 coding DNA: TGTGCAAGTCGCTTAGGGGGCCTAACCCCAGAGACCCAGTACTTC.